The clone carrying this TCR beta chain was recorded at least ten times. The target antigen is unknown. The individuals who served as donors were healthy Caucasians living in Russia, aged about 6 to 100. A J-beta primer mix and a sample-barcoded 5' primer were used in a second PCR of about 7 to 12 cycles. TCRdb redid the calling of the 5' RACE reads with MiXCR, one entry per CDR3 protein. The table has roughly 1,700,000 distinct CDR3 sequences, about 28% seen once. This sample is drawn from a study of blood T cells in healthy people across ages. Germline values: CDR1 SEHNR, CDR2 FQNEAQ (reference sequence). The CDR3 sequence is 14 residues long. The germline V and J ends were trimmed by 6 bases and 4 bases, with 15 bases remaining between them. The study's findings and limits: Per million T cells, TCR beta diversity dropped about linearly as age rose. TCR beta diversity correlated strongly with naive T cell percentage.

V usage is TRBV7-9 and J usage is TRBJ2-5, with D possibly matching TRBD2 (6 bases). This sequence originates from a woman between 25 and 40 years old in good health. Sequencing was done on a sample of blood. CDR3 sequence reads: CASSSPGLGETQYF. CDR3 nucleotide sequence: TGTGCCAGCAGTTCGCCGGGACTGGGAGAGACCCAGTACTTC.